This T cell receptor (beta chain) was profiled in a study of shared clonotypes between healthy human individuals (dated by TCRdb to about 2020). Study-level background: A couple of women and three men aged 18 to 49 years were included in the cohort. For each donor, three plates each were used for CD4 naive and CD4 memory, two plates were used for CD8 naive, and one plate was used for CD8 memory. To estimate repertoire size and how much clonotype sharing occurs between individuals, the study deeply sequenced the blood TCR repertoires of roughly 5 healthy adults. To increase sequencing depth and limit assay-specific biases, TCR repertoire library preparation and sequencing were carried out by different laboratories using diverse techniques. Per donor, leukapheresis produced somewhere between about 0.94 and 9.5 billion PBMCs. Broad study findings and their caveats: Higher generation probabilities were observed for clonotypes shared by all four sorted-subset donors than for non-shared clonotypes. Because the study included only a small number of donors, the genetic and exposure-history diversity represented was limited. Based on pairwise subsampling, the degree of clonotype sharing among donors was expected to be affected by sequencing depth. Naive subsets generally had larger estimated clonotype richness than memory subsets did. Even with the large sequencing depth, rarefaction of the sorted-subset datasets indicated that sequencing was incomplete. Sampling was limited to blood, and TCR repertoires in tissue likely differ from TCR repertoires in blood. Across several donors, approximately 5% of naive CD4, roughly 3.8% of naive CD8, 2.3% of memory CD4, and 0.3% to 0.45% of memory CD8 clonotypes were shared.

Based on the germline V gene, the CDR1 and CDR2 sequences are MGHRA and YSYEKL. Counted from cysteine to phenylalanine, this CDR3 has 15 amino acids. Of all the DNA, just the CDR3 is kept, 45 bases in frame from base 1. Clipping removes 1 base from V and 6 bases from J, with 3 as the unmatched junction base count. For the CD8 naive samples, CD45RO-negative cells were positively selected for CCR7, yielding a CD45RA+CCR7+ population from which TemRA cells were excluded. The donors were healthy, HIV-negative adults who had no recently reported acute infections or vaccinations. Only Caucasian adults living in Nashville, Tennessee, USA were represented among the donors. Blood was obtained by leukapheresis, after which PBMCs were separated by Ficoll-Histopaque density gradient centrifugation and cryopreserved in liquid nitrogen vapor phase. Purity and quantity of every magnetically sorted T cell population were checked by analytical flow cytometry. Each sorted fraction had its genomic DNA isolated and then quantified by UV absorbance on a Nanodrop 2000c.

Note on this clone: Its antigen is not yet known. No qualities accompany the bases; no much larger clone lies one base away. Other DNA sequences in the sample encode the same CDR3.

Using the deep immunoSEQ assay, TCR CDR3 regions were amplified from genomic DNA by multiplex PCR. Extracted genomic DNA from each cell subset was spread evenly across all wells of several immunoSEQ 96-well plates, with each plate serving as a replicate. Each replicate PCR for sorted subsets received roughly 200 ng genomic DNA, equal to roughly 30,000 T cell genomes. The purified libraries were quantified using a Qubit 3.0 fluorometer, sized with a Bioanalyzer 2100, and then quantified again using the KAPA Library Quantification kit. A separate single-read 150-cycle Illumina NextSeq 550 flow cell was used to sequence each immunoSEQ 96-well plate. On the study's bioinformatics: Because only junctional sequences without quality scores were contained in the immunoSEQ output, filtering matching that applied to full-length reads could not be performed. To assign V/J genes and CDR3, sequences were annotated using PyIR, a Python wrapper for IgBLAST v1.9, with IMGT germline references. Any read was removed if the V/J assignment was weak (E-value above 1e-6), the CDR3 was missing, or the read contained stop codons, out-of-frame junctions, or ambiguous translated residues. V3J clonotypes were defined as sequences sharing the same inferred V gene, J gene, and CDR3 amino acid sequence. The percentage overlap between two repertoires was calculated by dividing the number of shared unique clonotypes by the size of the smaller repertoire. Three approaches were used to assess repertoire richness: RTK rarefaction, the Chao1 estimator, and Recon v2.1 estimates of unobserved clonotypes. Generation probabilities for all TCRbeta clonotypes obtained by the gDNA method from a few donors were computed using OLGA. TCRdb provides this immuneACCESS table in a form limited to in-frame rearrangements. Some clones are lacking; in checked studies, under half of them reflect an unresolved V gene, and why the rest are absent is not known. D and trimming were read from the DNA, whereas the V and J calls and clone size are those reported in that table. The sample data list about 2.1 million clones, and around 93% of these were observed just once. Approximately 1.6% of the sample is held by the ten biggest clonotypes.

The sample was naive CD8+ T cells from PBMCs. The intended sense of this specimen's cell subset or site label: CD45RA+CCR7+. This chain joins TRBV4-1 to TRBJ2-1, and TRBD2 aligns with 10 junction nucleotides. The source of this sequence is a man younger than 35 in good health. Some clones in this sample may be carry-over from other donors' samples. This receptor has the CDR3 CASSQGLAGVNEQFF. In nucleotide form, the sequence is TGCGCCAGCAGCCAAGGGCTAGCGGGAGTCAATGAGCAGTTCTTC.